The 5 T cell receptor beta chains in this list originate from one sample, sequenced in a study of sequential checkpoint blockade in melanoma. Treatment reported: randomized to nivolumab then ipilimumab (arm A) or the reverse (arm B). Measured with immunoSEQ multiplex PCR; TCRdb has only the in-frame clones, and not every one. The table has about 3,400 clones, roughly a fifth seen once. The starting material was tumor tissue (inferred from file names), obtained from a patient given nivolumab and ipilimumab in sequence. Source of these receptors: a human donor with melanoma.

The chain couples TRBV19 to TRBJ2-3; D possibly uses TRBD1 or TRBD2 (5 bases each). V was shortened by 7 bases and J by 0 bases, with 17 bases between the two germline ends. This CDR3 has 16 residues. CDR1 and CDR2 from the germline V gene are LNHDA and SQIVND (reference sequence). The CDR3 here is CASIEGPGLSTDTQYF. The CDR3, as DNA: TGTGCCAGTATCGAGGGGCCGGGGCTGAGCACAGATACGCAGTATTTT.

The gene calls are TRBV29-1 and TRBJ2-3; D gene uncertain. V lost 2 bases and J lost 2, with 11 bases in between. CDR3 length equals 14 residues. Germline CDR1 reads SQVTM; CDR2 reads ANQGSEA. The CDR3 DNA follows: TGCAGCGTTGAAAAAGACTTGCACACAGATACGCAGTATTTT. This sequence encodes CSVEKDLHTDTQYF.

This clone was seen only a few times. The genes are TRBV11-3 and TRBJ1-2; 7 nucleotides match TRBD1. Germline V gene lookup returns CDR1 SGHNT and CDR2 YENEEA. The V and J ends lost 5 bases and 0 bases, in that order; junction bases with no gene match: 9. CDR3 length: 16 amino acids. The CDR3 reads CASSPTRGAANYGYTF. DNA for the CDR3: TGTGCCAGCAGCCCAACCAGGGGGGCAGCTAACTATGGCTACACCTTC.

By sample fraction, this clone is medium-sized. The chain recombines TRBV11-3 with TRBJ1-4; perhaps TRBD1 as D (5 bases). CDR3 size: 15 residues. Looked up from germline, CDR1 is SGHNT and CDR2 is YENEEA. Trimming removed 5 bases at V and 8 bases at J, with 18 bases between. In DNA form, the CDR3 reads TGTGCCAGCAGCCAGGGCGGGCAGGGCGGCGAAAAACTGTTTTTT. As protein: CASSQGGQGGEKLFF.

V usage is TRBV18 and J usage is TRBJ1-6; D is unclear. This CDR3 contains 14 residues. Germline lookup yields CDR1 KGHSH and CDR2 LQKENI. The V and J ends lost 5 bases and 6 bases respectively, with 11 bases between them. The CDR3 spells CASSTDSGNSPLHF. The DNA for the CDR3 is TGTGCCAGCTCAACGGACTCGGGTAATTCACCCCTCCACTTT.